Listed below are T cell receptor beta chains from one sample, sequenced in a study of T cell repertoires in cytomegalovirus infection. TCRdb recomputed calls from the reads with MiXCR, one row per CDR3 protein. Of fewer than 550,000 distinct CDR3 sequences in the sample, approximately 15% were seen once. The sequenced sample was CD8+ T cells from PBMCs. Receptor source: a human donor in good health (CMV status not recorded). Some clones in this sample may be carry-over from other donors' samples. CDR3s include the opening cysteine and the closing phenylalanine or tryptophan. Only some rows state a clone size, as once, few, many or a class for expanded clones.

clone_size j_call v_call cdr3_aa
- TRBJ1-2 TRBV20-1 CSAREAYGYTF
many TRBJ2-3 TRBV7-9 CASSYKLAGVQDTQYF
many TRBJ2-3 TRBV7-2 CASSPGLAQSSDTQYF
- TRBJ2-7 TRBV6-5 CASSYSAGQYYEQYF
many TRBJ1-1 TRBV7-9 CASSWPEVQGLGAFF
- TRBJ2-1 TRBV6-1 CASRSPIHNEPFF
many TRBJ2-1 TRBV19 CASSMVSGYNEQFF
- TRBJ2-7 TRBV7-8 CASSLGPGLAGGEQYF
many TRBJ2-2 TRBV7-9 CASSLGSRTGELFF
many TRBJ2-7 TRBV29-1 CSVQGLQGYYEQYF
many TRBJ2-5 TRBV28 CASSLKWIETQYF
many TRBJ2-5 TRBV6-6 CASSYSPSGRLTTQYF
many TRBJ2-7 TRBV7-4 CASSQRTGTPIYEQYF
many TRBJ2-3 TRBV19 CASSIDQSADTDTQYF
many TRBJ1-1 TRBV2 CASSPGQGMNTEAFF
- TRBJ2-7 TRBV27 CASRRQGAYEQYF
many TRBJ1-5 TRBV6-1 CASSPRSSNQPQHF